Below, 31 T cell receptor beta chains from the same sample are listed, as sequenced in a study of technical replicates of blood from several donors. Produced via immunoSEQ multiplex PCR; TCRdb's table is partial and in-frame only. The sample holds just over 15,000 clones, roughly 88% seen once. The sequenced sample was PBMCs. These receptors came from a human donor in good health.

The V and J genes are TRBV2 and TRBJ2-5; D is perhaps TRBD2 (6 bases). V lost 7 bases, J lost 5 bases, and 11 bases lay in between. The CDR3 totals 12 residues. Germline loops: CDR1 SNHLY, CDR2 FYNNEI. For the CDR3, the DNA is TGTGCCAGCATGGGTGGGGGGGAGACCCAGTACTTC. Translated, it gives CASMGGGETQYF.

The chain uses TRBV30 and TRBJ1-2; D not certain. Per germline, CDR1 GTSNPN and CDR2 SVGIG (reference sequence). With 2 bases removed from V and 10 bases from J, the gap between germline ends came to 17 bases. This CDR3 spans 13 amino acids. The CDR3 DNA sequence: TGTGCCTGGAGTAATTATGGAGGTCGTGACTACACCTTC. Protein sequence: CAWSNYGGRDYTF.

V usage is TRBV7-2 and J usage is TRBJ2-3; the match to TRBD1 covers 9 bases. The CDR3 loop spans 17 amino acids. V was pared by 5 bases and J by 2 bases, with 11 bases of the junction left unmatched. The germline V gene has CDR1 SGHTA and CDR2 FQGNSA. CDR3 nucleotides: TGTGCCAGCAGCCGATCCAGGACAGGGGTCTCCACAGATACGCAGTATTTT. Translation gives CASSRSRTGVSTDTQYF.

The gene calls are TRBV6-1 and TRBJ1-1, with D possibly matching TRBD1 (6 bases). The V gene's germline CDR1 is MNHNS and CDR2 SASEGT. Trimming took 6 bases from V and 0 from J, leaving 11 bases between them. The length of the CDR3 is 14 residues. The CDR3: CASSVQGMNTEAFF. The CDR3, as DNA: TGTGCCAGCAGCGTTCAGGGGATGAACACTGAAGCTTTCTTT.

J is TRBJ2-7 and V is TRBV19; TRBD1 agrees at 7 bases. The V and J ends lost 5 bases and 1 base, in that order; junction bases with no gene match: 8. The CDR3 is 15 residues long. CDR1 and CDR2 (germline): LNHDA, SQIVND (reference sequence). CDR3 residues: CASSSGTVPSYEQYF. CDR3 coding DNA: TGTGCCAGTAGTTCCGGGACAGTGCCATCCTACGAGCAGTACTTC.

The chain joins TRBV7-7 to TRBJ2-7, with 12 bases fitting TRBD2. Germline assignment: CDR1 SSHAT and CDR2 FNYEAQ (reference sequence). V lost 9 bases to trimming and J lost 5 bases; unmatched junction nucleotides: 20. The CDR3 loop spans 18 amino acids. The CDR3 protein is CARGLETSGSPQRDEQYF. CDR3 DNA: TGTGCCAGAGGACTGGAGACTAGCGGGAGCCCCCAGAGGGACGAGCAGTACTTC.

The V gene is TRBV4-1, the J gene TRBJ2-7, with D maybe TRBD1 (5 bases). The CDR3 is 15 residues long. V lost 6 bases and J 3 bases, leaving 18 bases between the germline ends. Germline V lookup: CDR1 MGHRA, CDR2 YSYEKL. CDR3 bases: TGCGCCAGCAGTTATACAGGTGACCCAGACTACGAGCAGTACTTC. Its translation: CASSYTGDPDYEQYF.

The table lists this clone with a count of one. V usage is TRBV4-1 and J usage is TRBJ2-2; D is possibly TRBD2 (6 bases). Germline assignment: CDR1 MGHRA and CDR2 YSYEKL. V was trimmed by 1 base and J by 5 bases, leaving 17 bases between them. This CDR3 region has 17 residues. CDR3 sequence (DNA): TGCGCCAGCAGCCAAGTGGGGGTCGGGAGCGGGACCGGGGAGCTGTTTTTT. This sequence encodes CASSQVGVGSGTGELFF.

V is TRBV7-3 and J is TRBJ1-1; TRBD1 agrees at 10 bases. Unmatched junction bases numbered 6, after V lost 5 bases and J lost 9 bases. In germline, CDR1 is SGHTA, CDR2 FQGTGA. This CDR3 contains 13 residues. The DNA for the CDR3 is TGTGCCAGCAGCCCCAGGGGACAGGGGCAAGCTTTCTTT. It codes for CASSPRGQGQAFF.

This rearrangement joins TRBV5-1 to TRBJ2-5, with 10 bases fitting TRBD1. CDR3 length equals 18 residues. Germline V lookup: CDR1 SGHRS, CDR2 YFSETQ. V was clipped by 4 bases and J by 2 bases; unmatched bases: 14. CDR3 sequence: CASSRGGQGRFGQETQYF. CDR3 bases: TGCGCCAGCAGCCGGGGGGGACAGGGGCGATTCGGTCAAGAGACCCAGTACTTC.

The gene calls are TRBV5-1 and TRBJ2-1; 7 bases match TRBD2. Germline V lookup: CDR1 SGHRS, CDR2 YFSETQ. V gave up 4 bases and J gave up 4 bases; unmatched junction bases: 8. The CDR3 runs 15 residues. CDR3 residues: CASSLGLDLYNEQFF. The CDR3 nucleotides read TGCGCCAGCAGCCTAGGACTAGATTTGTACAATGAGCAGTTCTTC.

The chain links TRBV6-5 to TRBJ2-7, with 9 bases lining up with TRBD2. The CDR3 spans 14 residues. Germline assignment: CDR1 MNHEY and CDR2 SVGAGI. V was clipped by 5 bases and J by 2 bases; unmatched bases: 4. The DNA of the CDR3 is TGTGCCAGCAGTACGACTAGCGGTCCCTACGAGCAGTACTTC. Its protein is CASSTTSGPYEQYF.

The chain couples TRBV5-1 to TRBJ2-1, with 7 positions matching TRBD1. This CDR3 is built from 13 residues. J was trimmed by 5 bases and V by 4 bases; bases with no gene match: 3. CDR1 and CDR2 (germline): SGHRS, YFSETQ. This chain's CDR3 is CASSRGQDNEQFF. The CDR3 DNA follows: TGCGCCAGCAGCCGTGGACAGGACAATGAGCAGTTCTTC.

The rearrangement uses TRBV19 and TRBJ2-1, with a tentative D call TRBD2 (6 bases). The CDR3 covers 17 residues. Germline values: CDR1 LNHDA, CDR2 SQIVND (reference sequence). Trimming pared 2 bases from V and 2 bases from J, leaving 16 bases between. The CDR3 DNA is TGTGCCAGTAGTATAAGCGGGCCCTTGATCGCCTACAATGAGCAGTTCTTC. This sequence encodes CASSISGPLIAYNEQFF.

The gene calls are TRBV5-1 and TRBJ1-1; D gene ambiguous. This CDR3 is 13 amino acids long. Trimming removed 5 bases at V and 1 base at J, with 9 bases between. Germline CDR1 and CDR2: SGHRS and YFSETQ. CDR3 region: CASSHGQNTEAFF. CDR3 in DNA: TGCGCCAGCAGTCACGGTCAGAACACTGAAGCTTTCTTT.

The V and J genes are TRBV7-2 and TRBJ2-5; the D is unclear. The CDR3 sequence is 14 residues long. With 5 bases removed from V and 4 bases from J, the gap between germline ends came to 14 bases. CDR1 and CDR2 from the germline V gene are SGHTA and FQGNSA. CDR3 sequence: CASSPSGHPETQYF. In DNA form, the CDR3 reads TGTGCCAGCAGCCCATCAGGCCATCCAGAGACCCAGTACTTC.

This clone was found a few times. The chain joins TRBV7-9 to TRBJ1-5; no firm D call. This CDR3 has 14 amino acids. The V gene's germline CDR1 is SEHNR and CDR2 FQNEAQ (reference sequence). Trimming took 4 bases from V and 1 from J, leaving 8 bases between them. CDR3 residues: CASSSGISNQPQHF. The CDR3 coding sequence is TGTGCCAGCAGCTCGGGGATCAGCAATCAGCCCCAGCATTTT.

The chain uses TRBV7-3 and TRBJ2-7; D may be TRBD1 (6 bases). V gave up 3 bases and J gave up 3 bases, with 9 bases separating them. CDR1 SGHTA and CDR2 FQGTGA come from the germline V gene. The CDR3 contains 13 residues. The CDR3 region is CASSLDSYYEQYF. The CDR3 DNA reads TGTGCCAGCAGCTTGGACAGTTACTACGAGCAGTACTTC.

The chain recombines TRBV4-1 with TRBJ2-7; 8 bases match TRBD2. CDR1 is MGHRA and CDR2 is YSYEKL in the germline V gene. CDR3 size: 18 residues. The junction had 13 bases not matched to a gene; V was cut back by 1 base and J by 2 bases. The DNA for the CDR3 is TGCGCCAGCAGCCAAGGCCCACCGGGGGGTAGCGGGACCTACGAGCAGTACTTC. Amino acid sequence: CASSQGPPGGSGTYEQYF.

This chain links TRBV5-1 with TRBJ1-1; D remains ambiguous. Trimming removed 4 bases at V and 1 base at J, with 14 bases between. Germline V gene lookup returns CDR1 SGHRS and CDR2 YFSETQ. The CDR3 length is 15 residues. CDR3 loop: CASSDDGAQNTEAFF. DNA of the CDR3: TGCGCCAGCAGCGACGACGGAGCTCAGAACACTGAAGCTTTCTTT.

The chain couples TRBV11-3 to TRBJ2-7; 9 bases match TRBD1. This CDR3 spans 15 amino acids. The V gene's germline CDR1 is SGHNT and CDR2 YENEEA. The V gene end was trimmed by 0 bases and the J gene end by 3 bases; junction bases not matched to a gene: 3. The DNA of the CDR3 is TGTGCCAGCAGCTTAGAGCCGGGACAGGGCTACGAGCAGTACTTC. Amino acid sequence: CASSLEPGQGYEQYF.

This chain links TRBV10-3 with TRBJ2-1; 8 nucleotides align to TRBD1. Germline assignment: CDR1 ENHRY and CDR2 SYGVKD. The V segment lost 0 bases and the J segment 8 bases; nucleotides outside the gene matches: 6. The CDR3 is made up of 15 amino acids. CDR3 nucleotide sequence: TGTGCCATCAGTGAGTCGAGACAGGGGAGCCATGAGCAGTTCTTC. As protein: CAISESRQGSHEQFF.

This chain connects TRBV7-9 to TRBJ2-5; 8 positions match TRBD2. The CDR3 is 12 residues long. J gave up 5 bases and V 6 bases, and 2 bases lay outside the gene matches. CDR1 and CDR2 from the germline V gene are SEHNR and FQNEAQ (reference sequence). The chain's CDR3 is CASSRGGETQYF. The CDR3, as DNA: TGTGCCAGCAGTCGGGGGGGGGAGACCCAGTACTTC.

The V gene is TRBV15, the J gene TRBJ2-7; the D gene is possibly TRBD2 (6 bases). Germline CDR1 is LNHNV and CDR2 is YYDKDF (reference sequence). The ends were cut back, 0 bases at V and 2 bases at J, with 11 bases in the middle. CDR3 length: 15 residues. The CDR3 spells CATSREKGLTYEQYF. As DNA, the CDR3 is TGTGCCACCAGCAGAGAAAAGGGACTTACCTACGAGCAGTACTTC.

The chain is built from TRBV19 and TRBJ1-4; D call uncertain. V was clipped by 7 bases and J by 0 bases, with 15 bases between them. The CDR3 sequence is 16 residues long. Germline CDR1 LNHDA, CDR2 SQIVND (reference sequence). The chain's CDR3 is CASTPTRGTTNEKLFF. CDR3 DNA: TGTGCCAGTACCCCAACTCGAGGGACAACTAATGAAAAACTGTTTTTT.

The chain uses TRBV19 and TRBJ2-7; unclear D gene. The CDR3 runs 15 residues. Trimming pared 1 base from V and 2 bases from J, leaving 12 bases between. Germline V gene sequence: CDR1 LNHDA, CDR2 SQIVND (reference sequence). The CDR3 nucleotides are TGTGCCAGTAGTATAGTAGACGACCGGGCCTACGAGCAGTACTTC. As protein: CASSIVDDRAYEQYF.

This chain joins TRBV5-6 and TRBJ2-7, with D maybe TRBD1 (6 bases). Germline CDR1 and CDR2: SGHDT and YYEEEE. The germline V and J ends were trimmed by 4 bases and 2 bases, with 10 bases remaining between them. The CDR3 length is 13 residues. The CDR3 DNA reads as TGTGCCAGCAGCACGACAGGTCCCTACGAGCAGTACTTC. Protein: CASSTTGPYEQYF.

J is TRBJ2-7 and V is TRBV7-6, with 7 bases matching TRBD1. Per germline, CDR1 SGHVS and CDR2 FNYEAQ. The CDR3 runs to 14 residues. V lost 4 bases and J lost 2; bases outside the gene matches: 5. This CDR3 reads CASSSPGQTYEQYF. For the CDR3, the DNA is TGTGCCAGCAGCTCCCCGGGACAGACCTACGAGCAGTACTTC. Full variable domain (rest looked up from reference TRBV7-6 and TRBJ2-7): GAGVSQSPRYKVTKRGQDVALRCDPISGHVSLYWYRQALGQGPEFLTYFNYEAQQDKSGLPNDRFSAERPEGSISTLTIQRTEQRDSAMYRCASSSPGQTYEQYFGPGTRLTVT.

The chain is built from TRBV7-2 and TRBJ2-1; 7 nucleotides line up with TRBD2. In germline, CDR1 is SGHTA, CDR2 FQGNSA. The CDR3 spans 14 residues. V was clipped by 5 bases and J by 9 bases; unmatched bases: 10. Here the CDR3 DNA reads TGTGCCAGCAGCCGTGGGGATACTAGCGCTGAGCAGTTCTTC. Protein sequence: CASSRGDTSAEQFF.

This clone appeared a single time. This chain connects TRBV2 to TRBJ1-5; TRBD1 agrees at 10 bases. The CDR3 is 13 residues long. The V gene end was trimmed by 6 bases and the J gene end by 4 bases; junction bases not matched to a gene: 0. Germline loops: CDR1 SNHLY, CDR2 FYNNEI. CDR3 in amino acids: CASRGQGNQPQHF. The DNA of the CDR3 is TGTGCCAGCAGGGGACAGGGGAATCAGCCCCAGCATTTT.

The chain employs TRBV5-1 and TRBJ2-7, with D hard to call. Trimming took 1 base from V and 0 from J, leaving 5 bases between them. The CDR3 is 13 residues long. Germline CDR1 SGHRS, CDR2 YFSETQ. Written as DNA, the CDR3 is TGCGCCAGCAGCTTGCGGGTCTCCTACGAGCAGTACTTC. Translation gives CASSLRVSYEQYF.